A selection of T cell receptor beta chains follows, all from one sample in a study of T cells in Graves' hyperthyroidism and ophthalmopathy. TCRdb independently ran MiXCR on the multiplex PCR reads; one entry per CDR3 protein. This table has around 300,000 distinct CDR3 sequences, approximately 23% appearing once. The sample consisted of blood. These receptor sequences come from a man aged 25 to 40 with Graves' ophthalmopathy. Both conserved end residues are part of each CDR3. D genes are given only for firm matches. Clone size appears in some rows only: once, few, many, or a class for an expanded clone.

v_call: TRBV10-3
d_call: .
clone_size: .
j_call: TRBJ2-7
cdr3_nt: TGTGCCATCAGTGATAAGGACAGCTACGAGCAGTACTTC
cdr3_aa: CAISDKDSYEQYF

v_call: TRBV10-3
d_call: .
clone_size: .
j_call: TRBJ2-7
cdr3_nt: TGTGCCATCAGTGGCCCGGGCTACGAGCAGTACTTC
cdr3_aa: CAISGPGYEQYF

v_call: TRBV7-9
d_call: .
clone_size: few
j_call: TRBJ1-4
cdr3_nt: TGTGCCAGCGGATCCTCAACTAATGAAAAACTGTTTTTT
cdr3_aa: CASGSSTNEKLFF

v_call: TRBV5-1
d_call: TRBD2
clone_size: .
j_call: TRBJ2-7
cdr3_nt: TGCGCCAGCAGCCAGACTAGCGGGAGGGCAAACCCCTACGAGCAGTACTTC
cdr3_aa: CASSQTSGRANPYEQYF

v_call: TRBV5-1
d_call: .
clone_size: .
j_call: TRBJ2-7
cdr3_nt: TGCGCCAGCAGCTTGGCCGCGGGGGAGCAGTACTTC
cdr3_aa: CASSLAAGEQYF

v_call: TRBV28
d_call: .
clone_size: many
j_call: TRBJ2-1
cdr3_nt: TGTGCCAGCAGCTTTCGAAATGAGCAGTTCTTC
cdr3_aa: CASSFRNEQFF

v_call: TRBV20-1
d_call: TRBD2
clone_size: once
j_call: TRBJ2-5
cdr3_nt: TGCAGTGCCTCACCGGGACTAGCGGCAAGGGAGACCCAGTACTTC
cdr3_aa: CSASPGLAARETQYF

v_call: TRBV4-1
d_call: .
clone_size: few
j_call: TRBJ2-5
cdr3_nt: TGCGCCAGCAGCCAAGGGTTAGGGGAAGGCCTTCCAGAGACCCAGTACTTC
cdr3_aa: CASSQGLGEGLPETQYF

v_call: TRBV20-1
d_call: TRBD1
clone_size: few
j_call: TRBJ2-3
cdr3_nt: TGCAGTGCCGTTCTCCCAGGACAGGGGGTCACGCAGTATTTT
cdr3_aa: CSAVLPGQGVTQYF

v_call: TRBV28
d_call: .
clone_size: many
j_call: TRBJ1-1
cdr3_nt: TGTGCCAGCAGTTTAGAGGCGGGAGGGTGGGACACTGAAGCTTTCTTT
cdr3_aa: CASSLEAGGWDTEAFF

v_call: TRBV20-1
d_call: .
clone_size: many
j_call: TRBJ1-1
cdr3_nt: TGCAGTGCTGGGGGTGAAGCTTTCTTT
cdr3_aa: CSAGGEAFF

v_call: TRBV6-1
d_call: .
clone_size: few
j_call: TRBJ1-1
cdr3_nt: TGTGCCAGCAGCGCGTACCTGGACAGCCTTTACACTGAAGCTTCCTTT
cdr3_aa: CASSAYLDSLYTEASF

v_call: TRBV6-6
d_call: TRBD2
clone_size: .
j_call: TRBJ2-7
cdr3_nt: TGTGCCAGCAGTTACATCGGCGGGAGAAGCTACGAGCAGTACTTC
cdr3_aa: CASSYIGGRSYEQYF

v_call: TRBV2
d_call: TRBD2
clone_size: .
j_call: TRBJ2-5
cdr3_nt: TGTGCCAGCAGTCCCACGCTCGGGGCGGGAGTTTCCAAGACCCAGTACTTC
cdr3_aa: CASSPTLGAGVSKTQYF

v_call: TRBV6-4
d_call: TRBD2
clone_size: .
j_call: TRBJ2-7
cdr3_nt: TGTGCCAGCAGTGTCCCTAGCGGGAGTGACGAGCAGTACTTC
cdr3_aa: CASSVPSGSDEQYF

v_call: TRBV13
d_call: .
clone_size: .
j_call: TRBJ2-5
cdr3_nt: TGTGCCAGCAGCTCGACAGGAAGGGTCGATTCGACCCAGTACTTC
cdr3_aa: CASSSTGRVDSTQYF

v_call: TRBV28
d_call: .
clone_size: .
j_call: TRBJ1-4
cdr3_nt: TGTGCCAGCAGTGTCCCCGGGGGGACGACTAATGAAAAACTGTTTTTT
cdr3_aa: CASSVPGGTTNEKLFF

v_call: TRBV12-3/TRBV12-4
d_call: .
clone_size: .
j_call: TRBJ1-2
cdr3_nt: TGTGCCAGCAGTTTCTCTGTACAGCCCAACTATGGCTACACCTTC
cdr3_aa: CASSFSVQPNYGYTF

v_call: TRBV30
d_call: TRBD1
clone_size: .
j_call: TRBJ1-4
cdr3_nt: TGTGCCTGGAGCCCCCCCCCTGGGACAGTCAGTGAAAAACTGTTTTTT
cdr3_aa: CAWSPPPGTVSEKLFF

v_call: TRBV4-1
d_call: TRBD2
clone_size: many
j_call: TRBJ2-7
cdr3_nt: TGCGCCAGCAGCCCGACGGGACTAGCGGGAGGGCCCCCCTACGAGCAGTACTTC
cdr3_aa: CASSPTGLAGGPPYEQYF

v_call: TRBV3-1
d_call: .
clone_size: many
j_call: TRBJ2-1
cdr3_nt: TGTGCCAGCAGCCAAGGGAATCACAATGAGCAGTTCTTC
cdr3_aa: CASSQGNHNEQFF

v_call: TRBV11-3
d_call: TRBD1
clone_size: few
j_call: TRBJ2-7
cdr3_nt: TGTGCCAGCAGCCAAGGGGGCAGTTTCCTAACCTACGAGCAGTACTTC
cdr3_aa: CASSQGGSFLTYEQYF

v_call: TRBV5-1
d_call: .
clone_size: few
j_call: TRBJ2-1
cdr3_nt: TGCGCCAGCAGCTTGGCCGGGATAGCCCCCAATGAGCAGTTCTTC
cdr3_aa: CASSLAGIAPNEQFF

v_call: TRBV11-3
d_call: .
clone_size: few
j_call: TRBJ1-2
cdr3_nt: TGTGCCAGCAGCTTACGGACAGATAACTATGGCTACACCTTC
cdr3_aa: CASSLRTDNYGYTF

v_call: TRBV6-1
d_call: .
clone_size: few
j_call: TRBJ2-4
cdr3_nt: TGTGCCACCTCGGGATTGGGTCTAGCCAAAAACATTCAGTACTTC
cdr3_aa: CATSGLGLAKNIQYF

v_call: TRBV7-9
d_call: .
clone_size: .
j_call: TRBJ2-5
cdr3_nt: TGTGCCAGCAGCTTAGCGTCGACTGCCTCGGAGACCCAGTACTTC
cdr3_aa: CASSLASTASETQYF

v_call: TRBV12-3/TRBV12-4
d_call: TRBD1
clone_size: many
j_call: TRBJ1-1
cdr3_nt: TGTGCCAGCAGTTTATTTAGGGGACAGGGGTGGACTGAAGCTTTCTTT
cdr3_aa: CASSLFRGQGWTEAFF

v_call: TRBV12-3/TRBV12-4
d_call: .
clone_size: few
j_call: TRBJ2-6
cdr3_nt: TGTGCCAGCAGTTTAAGGGGGGCTGGGGCCAACGTCCTGACTTTC
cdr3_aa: CASSLRGAGANVLTF

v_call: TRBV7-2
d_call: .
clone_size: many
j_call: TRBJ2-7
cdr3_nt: TGTGCCAGCAGCCGAACGGTAGCGGTCGGGGACGAGCAGTACTTC
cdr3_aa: CASSRTVAVGDEQYF

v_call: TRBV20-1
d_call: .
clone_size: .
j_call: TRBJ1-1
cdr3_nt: TGCAGTGCTAGCGGGGGGGCGAACACTGAAGCTTTCTTT
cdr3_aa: CSASGGANTEAFF

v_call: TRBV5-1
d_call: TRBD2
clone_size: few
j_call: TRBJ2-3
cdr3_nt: TGCGCCAGCAGCAACAAACTAGCGGGAGGAACAGATACGCAGTATTTT
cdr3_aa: CASSNKLAGGTDTQYF

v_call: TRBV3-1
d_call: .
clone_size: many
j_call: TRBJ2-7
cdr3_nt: TGTGCCAGCAGCCGTCGAACTTACGAGCAGTACTTC
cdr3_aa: CASSRRTYEQYF

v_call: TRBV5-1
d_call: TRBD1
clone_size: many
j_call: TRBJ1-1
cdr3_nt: TGCGCCAGCAGCGCGGGACAGGGGGCTAACACTGAAGCTTTCTTT
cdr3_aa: CASSAGQGANTEAFF

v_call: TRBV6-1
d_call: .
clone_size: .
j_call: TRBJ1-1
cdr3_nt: TGTGCCGTCGCCGGGACGGGGGGAATCACTGAAGCTTTCTTT
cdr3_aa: CAVAGTGGITEAFF

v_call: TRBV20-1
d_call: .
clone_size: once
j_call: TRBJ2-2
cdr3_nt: TGCAGTGCTACGATGGCCTTGAACACCGGGGAGCTGTTTTTT
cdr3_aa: CSATMALNTGELFF

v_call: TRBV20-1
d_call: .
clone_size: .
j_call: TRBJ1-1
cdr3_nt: TGCAGTGCTAGAGTAGTAAGAGGGACTGAAGCTTTCTTT
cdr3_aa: CSARVVRGTEAFF

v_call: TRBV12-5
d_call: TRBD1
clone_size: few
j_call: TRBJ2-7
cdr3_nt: TGTGCTAGTGGCTACAGGGGGACGGGCGAGCAGTACTTC
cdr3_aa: CASGYRGTGEQYF

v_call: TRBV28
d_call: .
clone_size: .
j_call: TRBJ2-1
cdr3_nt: TGTGCCAGCAGTTCCAGACTCTACAATGAGCAGTTCTTC
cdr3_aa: CASSSRLYNEQFF

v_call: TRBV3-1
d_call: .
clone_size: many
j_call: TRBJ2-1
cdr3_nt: TGTGCCAGCAGCCAAGAGCGTCGTAGCGGCAGCTCCTACAATGAGCAGTTCTTC
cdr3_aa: CASSQERRSGSSYNEQFF

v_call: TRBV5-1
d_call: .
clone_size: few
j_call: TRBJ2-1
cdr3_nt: TGCGCCAGCAGCTATTGGACCAACAATGAGCAGTTCTTC
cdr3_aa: CASSYWTNNEQFF

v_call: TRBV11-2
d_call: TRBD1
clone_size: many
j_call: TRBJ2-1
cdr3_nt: TGTGCCAGCAGGAACAGGGGTAATGAGCAGTTCTTC
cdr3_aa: CASRNRGNEQFF

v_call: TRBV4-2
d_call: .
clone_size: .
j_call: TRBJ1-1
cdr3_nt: TGTGCCAGCAGCCAGATGGGGGCGGTGGGGGTCGACACTGAAGCTTTCTTT
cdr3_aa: CASSQMGAVGVDTEAFF

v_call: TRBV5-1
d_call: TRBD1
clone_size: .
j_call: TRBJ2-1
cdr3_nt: TGCGCCAGCAGCCCGGGGACAGGGGGCTACAATGAGCAGTTCTTC
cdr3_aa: CASSPGTGGYNEQFF

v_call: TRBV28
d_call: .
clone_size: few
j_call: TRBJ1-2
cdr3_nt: TGTGCCAGCAGTCCTTTACAGGTCGGCTCGGGCGGCTACACCTTC
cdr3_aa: CASSPLQVGSGGYTF

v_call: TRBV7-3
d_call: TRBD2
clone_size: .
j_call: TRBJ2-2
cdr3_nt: TGTGCCAGCAGTAGCGGGATGAACACCGGGGAGCTGTTTTTT
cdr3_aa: CASSSGMNTGELFF

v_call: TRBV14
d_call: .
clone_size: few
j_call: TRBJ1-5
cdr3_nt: TGTGCCAGCAGCATTGGGGGGGCTAATCAGCCCCAGCATTTT
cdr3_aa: CASSIGGANQPQHF